One sample yielded the 13 T cell receptor beta chains listed below, sequenced in a study of CD8+CD57+ T cells in acquired aplastic anemia. The patients chosen for sequencing had shown expansion of CD8+CD57+ cells (detected by flow cytometry). TCR beta VDJ and CDR3 profiling used genomic DNA as template. TCRdb redid the calling of the reads with MiXCR, one entry per CDR3 protein. The table shows 150,000 to 200,000 distinct CDR3 sequences, with around 47% occurring only once. What was sequenced was sorted CD4+, CD8+, or CD8+CD57+ T cells (not recorded which) from PBMCs. These receptors were taken from a human donor with aplastic anemia.

In its sample, this clonotype was seen a few times. The chain combines TRBV25-1 with TRBJ2-3; no definite D call. Germline CDR1 MGHDK, CDR2 SYGVNS. This CDR3 contains 12 residues. V was trimmed by 3 bases and J by 2 bases, leaving 3 bases between them. DNA for the CDR3: TGTGCCAGCAGTGAGAACACAGATACGCAGTATTTT. Translated: CASSENTDTQYF.

As regards this clonotype: A clone one base away is much larger, so this may be a read error. The V gene is TRBV11-2, the J gene TRBJ2-7; D tentatively fits TRBD1 or TRBD2 (5 bases each). V shed 0 bases and J shed 0 bases, with 9 bases lying between them. The CDR3 is 15 amino acids. Germline CDR1 reads SGHAT; CDR2 reads FQNNGV. The CDR3: CASSLEGRGSYEQYV. The CDR3, as DNA: TGTGCCAGCAGCTTAGAGGGACGGGGCTCCTACGAGCAGTACGTC.

About this clonotype: Being one base from a much bigger clone, this may be a read error. It is likely a read error, because the conserved phenylalanine at the end of the CDR3 is missing. The J gene is TRBJ2-1, the V gene TRBV4-1, with TRBD1 matching 11 bases. Germline V gene sequence: CDR1 MGHRA, CDR2 YSYEKL. The V and J ends lost 0 bases and 6 bases, in that order; junction bases with no gene match: 7. The CDR3 is 17 amino acids. The CDR3, as DNA: TGCGCCAGCAGCCAAGACTGGACAGGGGGCGCAATCAATGAGCAGTTCTCC. The encoded protein is CASSQDWTGGAINEQFS.

This sequence joins TRBV2 and TRBJ2-7; TRBD2 matches at 10 bases. The germline V gene has CDR1 SNHLY and CDR2 FYNNEI. Germline trimming cut 11 bases from V and 4 bases from J; bases unmatched to any gene: 5. The CDR3 length is 12 residues. The CDR3 region is CAGGLASYEQYF. CDR3 bases: TGTGCCGGGGGACTAGCGTCTTACGAGCAGTACTTC. Full variable domain (remainder filled in from reference TRBV2 and TRBJ2-7): EPEVTQTPSHQVTQMGQEVILRCVPISNHLYFYWYRQILGQKVEFLVSFYNNEISEKSEIFDDQFSVERPDGSNFTLKIRSTKLEDSAMYFCAGGLASYEQYFGPGTRLTVT.

This clonotype was observed at least ten times. J is TRBJ2-7 and V is TRBV18; no clear D gene. Germline V gene lookup returns CDR1 KGHSH and CDR2 LQKENI. The V end lost 1 base, the J end lost 0 bases, and 7 bases lay between the germline ends. This CDR3 region has 14 residues. The CDR3 here is CASSPRPISYEQYF. The DNA of the CDR3 is TGTGCCAGCTCACCACGCCCGATCTCCTACGAGCAGTACTTC.

This clonotype has a count of ten or more. The CDR3 nucleotides are TGCAGTGCTAGAGGGGCTAGCGAGAACAATGAGCAGTTCTTC. As protein: CSARGASENNEQFF. This chain joins TRBV20-1 and TRBJ2-1; a possible D gene is TRBD2 (6 bases). This CDR3 spans 14 amino acids. Trimming removed 1 base at V and 5 bases at J, with 12 bases between. Germline V gene data show CDR1 as DFQATT and CDR2 as SNEGSKA (reference sequence).

In this sample, this clonotype turned up a few times. This chain uses TRBV7-9 with TRBJ2-5; D gene uncertain. The J call may not be correct, given that the DNA end is closer to TRBJ2-7. CDR1 is SEHNR and CDR2 is FQNEAQ in the germline V gene (reference sequence). This CDR3 is 12 amino acids long. DNA for the CDR3: TGTGCCAGCAGCTTAGATTTCTACGAGCAGTACTTC. Its protein product is CASSLDFYEQYF.

This clonotype was counted many times. This sequence joins TRBV4-3 and TRBJ1-2; D call uncertain. Germline assignment: CDR1 LGHNA and CDR2 YSLEER. Trimming removed 1 base at V and 8 bases at J, with 14 bases between. The CDR3 runs to 14 residues. The CDR3 reads CASSQGQTSWGYTF. The CDR3 DNA reads as TGCGCCAGCAGCCAAGGGCAAACCTCCTGGGGCTACACCTTC.

The chain carries TRBV6-1 and TRBJ2-1, with 8 bases identical to TRBD1. V lost 6 bases, J lost 7 bases, and 11 bases stayed unmatched. CDR1 and CDR2 from the germline V gene are MNHNS and SASEGT. The CDR3 runs to 15 residues. This CDR3 is CASSSQGALLNEQFF. DNA for the CDR3: TGTGCCAGCAGCTCCCAGGGGGCTCTTCTTAATGAGCAGTTCTTC.

With regard to this clonotype: Its ends do not fully match the called genes, so a read error is possible. This chain uses TRBV7-7 with TRBJ1-2; D remains ambiguous. The CDR3 is 15 amino acids. Per the germline V gene, CDR1 is SSHAT and CDR2 is FNYEAQ (reference sequence). In DNA, the CDR3 is TGTGCTAGCAGCTTAGAAACCAGACAATGGGATGGCTACACCTTC. This encodes CASSLETRQWDGYTF.

This chain connects TRBV20-1 to TRBJ1-6; 7 bases agree with TRBD1. Germline V gene lookup returns CDR1 DFQATT and CDR2 SNEGSKA (reference sequence). The CDR3 is made up of 15 amino acids. V dropped 2 bases and J dropped 6; count of bases not matched to a gene: 7. Here the CDR3 reads CSARREQGLNSPLHF. CDR3 DNA: TGCAGTGCTAGACGTGAACAGGGGCTTAATTCACCCCTCCACTTT.

This clonotype was seen repeatedly, ten times or more. The rearrangement links TRBV4-3 to TRBJ2-1, with D perhaps matching TRBD1 (6 bases). The CDR3 sequence is 15 residues long. V was trimmed by 4 bases and J by 5 bases, leaving 15 bases between them. Per germline, CDR1 LGHNA and CDR2 YSLEER. The CDR3 DNA sequence: TGCGCCAGCAGCCTGACAGGTCCGGGCGACAATGAGCAGTTCTTC. Translation gives CASSLTGPGDNEQFF.

In its sample, this clonotype was seen many times. V and J are TRBV7-2 and TRBJ2-1; TRBD2 matches 9 bases. Unmatched junction bases numbered 4, after V lost 1 base and J lost 0 bases. CDR3 length: 17 amino acids. Germline V gene lookup returns CDR1 SGHTA and CDR2 FQGNSA. CDR3 DNA sequence: TGTGCCAGCAGCTTAGTGGGTAGCGGGAGCTCCTACAATGAGCAGTTCTTC. It codes for CASSLVGSGSSYNEQFF.